Only a few counts were recorded for the clone carrying this TCR beta chain. What it binds is unknown. The protocol was immunoSEQ multiplex PCR, while the TCRdb copy is restricted to in-frame clones and leaves out a portion. The table records 150,000 to 180,000 clones, about 90% of them present only once. The CDR3 contains 14 residues. Trimming took 6 bases from V and 4 from J, leaving 15 bases between them. The V gene's germline CDR1 is MDHEN and CDR2 SYDVKM. This specimen belongs to a study of T cell responses to AZD1222 COVID-19 vaccine. Study-level results: Following two doses of AZD1222, Spike-specific TCR breadth and depth rose. Recipients of AZD1222 seropositive at baseline numbered only five or six. Nearly half of spike-specific TCRs reportedly target unmutated variant regions. Donors were chiefly white British, with a greater number of females, and clonal diversity was perhaps underestimated.

This TCR was recovered from an adult who received the AZD1222 COVID-19 vaccine. The sequenced sample was peripheral blood, obtained 28 days after the second AZD1222 dose. The rearrangement links TRBV28 to TRBJ1-1; TRBD1 might be the D (6 bases). The CDR3 sequence: CASRSLDRITEAFF. The CDR3 DNA reads TGTGCCAGCAGATCTCTCGACAGGATCACTGAAGCTTTCTTT. The full variable domain, rest sourced from reference TRBV28 and TRBJ1-1, is DVKVTQSSRYLVKRTGEKVFLECVQDMDHENMFWYRQDPGLGLRLIYFSYDVKMKEKGDIPEGYSVSREKKERFSLILESASTNQTSMYLCASRSLDRITEAFFGQGTRLTVV.